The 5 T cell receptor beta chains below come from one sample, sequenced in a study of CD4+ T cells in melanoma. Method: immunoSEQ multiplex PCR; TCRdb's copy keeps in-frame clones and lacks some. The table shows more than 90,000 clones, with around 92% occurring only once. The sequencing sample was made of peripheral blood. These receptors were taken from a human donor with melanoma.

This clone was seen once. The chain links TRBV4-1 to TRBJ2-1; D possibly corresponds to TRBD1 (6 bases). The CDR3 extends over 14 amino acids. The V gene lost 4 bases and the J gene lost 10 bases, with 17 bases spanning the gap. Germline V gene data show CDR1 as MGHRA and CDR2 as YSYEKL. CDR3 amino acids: CASSPTTGTGEQFF. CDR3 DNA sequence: TGCGCCAGCAGCCCAACGACAGGAACGGGGGAGCAGTTCTTC.

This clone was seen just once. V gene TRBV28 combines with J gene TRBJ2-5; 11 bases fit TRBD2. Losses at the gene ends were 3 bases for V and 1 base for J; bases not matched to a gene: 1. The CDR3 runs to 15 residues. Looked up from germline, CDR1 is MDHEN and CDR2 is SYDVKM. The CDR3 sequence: CASSFLAGGQETQYF. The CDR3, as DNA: TGTGCCAGCAGTTTTCTAGCGGGAGGCCAAGAGACCCAGTACTTC.

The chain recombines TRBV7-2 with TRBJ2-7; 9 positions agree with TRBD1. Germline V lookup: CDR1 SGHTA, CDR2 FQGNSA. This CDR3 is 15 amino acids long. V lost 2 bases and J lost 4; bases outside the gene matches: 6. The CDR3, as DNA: TGTGCCAGCAGCTTAAATACAGGGGGCGCGTACGAGCAGTACTTC. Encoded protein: CASSLNTGGAYEQYF.

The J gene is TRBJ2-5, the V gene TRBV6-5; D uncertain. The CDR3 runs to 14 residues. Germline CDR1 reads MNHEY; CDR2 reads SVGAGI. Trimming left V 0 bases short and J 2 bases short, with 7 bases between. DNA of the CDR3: TGTGCCAGCAGTTACTCTCGGTCTCAAGAGACCCAGTACTTC. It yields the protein CASSYSRSQETQYF.

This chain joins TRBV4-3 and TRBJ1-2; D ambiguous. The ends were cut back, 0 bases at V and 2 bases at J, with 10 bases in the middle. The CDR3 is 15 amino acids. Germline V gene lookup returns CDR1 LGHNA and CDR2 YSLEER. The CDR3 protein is CASSQDIGVNYGYTF. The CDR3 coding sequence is TGCGCCAGCAGCCAAGATATCGGGGTGAACTATGGCTACACCTTC.